This TCR beta chain was retrieved from a study of cytomegalovirus exposure and HLA in healthy donors. Across the study: Around 80 million unique TCRs from HLA-typed donors were held in an early data release.

Whole-study findings and limits: Most TCR beta V segments were productive about 87% or about 30% of the time in an earlier analysis. A later analysis found most CMV-associated TCR beta chains apparently HLA-restricted.

This clone was detected once. Its specificity is not known. The study ran its PCR with 60 Vbeta and 13 Jbeta primers. Clones were sequenced by immunoSEQ multiplex PCR, and TCRdb holds only the in-frame ones, with some missing. The profile shows around 98,000 clones, roughly two thirds of them singletons. The sequenced sample was PBMCs. The receptor comes from a female donor in good health and CMV-seronegative.

The CDR3 DNA reads as TGCGCCAGCAGCCCTTTCCCCCGGACTAGCCTGTCGGATGAGCAGTTCTTC. The encoded protein is CASSPFPRTSLSDEQFF. The V call is TRBV4-1, the J call TRBJ2-1; 8 bases align to TRBD2. The junction had 16 bases not matched to a gene; V was cut back by 4 bases and J by 8 bases. Germline values: CDR1 MGHRA, CDR2 YSYEKL. The CDR3 runs 17 residues.